This TCR beta chain was observed in a study of shared clonotypes between healthy human individuals. The CDR3 consists of 13 residues. Germline CDR1 SNHLY, CDR2 FYNNEI. The V and J ends lost 5 bases and 2 bases respectively, with 8 bases between them. The repertoire was sequenced with immunoSEQ multiplex PCR; TCRdb's copy has only in-frame clones and lacks some. Among a few hundred thousand clones listed, 60% to 80% were seen once. V and J are TRBV2 and TRBJ2-3; maybe TRBD2 (5 bases). The receptor comes from a woman aged 40 to 50 in good health. Some clones in this sample may be carry-over from other donors' samples. Sequenced input: PBMCs. CDR3 sequence reads: CASSRGPTDTQYF. As DNA, the CDR3 is TGTGCCAGCAGTCGCGGGCCCACAGATACGCAGTATTTT.